This T cell receptor (beta chain) was retrieved from a study of blood T cell repertoires in COVID-19. About the study: For recovered donors of Cohort 3, there were two negative PCRs, clearance, or symptom resolution.

The CDR3 has 14 amino acids. Trimming took 2 bases from V and 3 from J; bases not matched to a gene: 0. The germline CDR1 and CDR2 sequences are WNHNN and SYGVQD (reference sequence). Study processing details: Estimation of nucleated cell counts was performed using reference gene primer amplification. Here immunoSEQ multiplex PCR was the method, and the copy in TCRdb shows in-frame clones only, minus some. D and trimming come from the DNA, and the V and J calls and clone size come from that table. The sample shows some 200,000 clones, around 90% of them seen only once. This study enrolled people aged about 18 to 90 from about two dozen US geographic areas. Categorization into cohorts depended on clinical history that participants reported.

The sequence was obtained from a man under 40 in a cohort exposed to, infected with or recovered from COVID-19 (not recorded which). The gene calls are TRBV10-1 and TRBJ2-1; 8 positions match TRBD2. Sequencing was performed on PBMCs or T cells enriched from blood (not recorded which). CDR3 coding DNA: TGCGCCAGCAGTGAGACTAGCGGCTACAATGAGCAGTTCTTC. As protein: CASSETSGYNEQFF.